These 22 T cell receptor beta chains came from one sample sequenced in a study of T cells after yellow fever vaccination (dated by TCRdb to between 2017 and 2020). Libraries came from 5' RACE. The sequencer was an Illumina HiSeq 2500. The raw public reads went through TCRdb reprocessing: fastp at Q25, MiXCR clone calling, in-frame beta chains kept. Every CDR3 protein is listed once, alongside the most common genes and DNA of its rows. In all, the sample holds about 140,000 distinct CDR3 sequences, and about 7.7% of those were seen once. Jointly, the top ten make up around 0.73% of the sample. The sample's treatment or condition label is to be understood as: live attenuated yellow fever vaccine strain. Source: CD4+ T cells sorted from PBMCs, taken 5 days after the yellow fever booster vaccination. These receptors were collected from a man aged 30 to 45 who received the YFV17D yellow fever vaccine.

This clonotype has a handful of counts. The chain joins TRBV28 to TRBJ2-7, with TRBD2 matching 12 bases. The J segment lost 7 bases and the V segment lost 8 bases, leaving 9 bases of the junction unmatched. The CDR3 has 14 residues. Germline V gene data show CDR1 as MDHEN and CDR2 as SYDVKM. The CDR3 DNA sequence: TGTGCCAGCGAACCGGGACTAGCGGGTCATGAGCAGTACTTC. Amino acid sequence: CASEPGLAGHEQYF. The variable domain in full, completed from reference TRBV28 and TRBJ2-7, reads DVKVTQSSRYLVKRTGEKVFLECVQDMDHENMFWYRQDPGLGLRLIYFSYDVKMKEKGDIPEGYSVSREKKERFSLILESASTNQTSMYLCASEPGLAGHEQYFGPGTRLTVT.

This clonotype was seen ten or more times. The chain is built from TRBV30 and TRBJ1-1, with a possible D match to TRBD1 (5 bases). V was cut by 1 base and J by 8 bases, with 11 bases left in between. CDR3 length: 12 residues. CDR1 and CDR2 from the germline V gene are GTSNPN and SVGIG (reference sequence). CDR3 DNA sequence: TGTGCCTGGAGTGCGTCGTACAGGGAAGCTTTCTTT. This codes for CAWSASYREAFF. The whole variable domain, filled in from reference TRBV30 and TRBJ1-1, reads SQTIHQWPATLVQPVGSPLSLECTVEGTSNPNLYWYRQAAGRGLQLLFYSVGIGQISSEVPQNLSASRPQDRQFILSSKKLLLSDSGFYLCAWSASYREAFFGQGTRLTVV.

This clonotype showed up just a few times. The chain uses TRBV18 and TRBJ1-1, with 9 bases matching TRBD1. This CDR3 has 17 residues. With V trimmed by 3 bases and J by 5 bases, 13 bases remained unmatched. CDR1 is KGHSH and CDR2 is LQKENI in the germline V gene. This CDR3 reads CASSPSGTGIPGTEAFF. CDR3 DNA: TGTGCCAGCTCACCCTCCGGGACAGGGATCCCGGGGACTGAAGCTTTCTTT.

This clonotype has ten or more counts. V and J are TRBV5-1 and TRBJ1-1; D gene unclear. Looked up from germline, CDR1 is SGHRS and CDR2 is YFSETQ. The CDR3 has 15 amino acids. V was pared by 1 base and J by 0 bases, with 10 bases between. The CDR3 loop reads CASSLNVLLNTEAFF. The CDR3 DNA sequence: TGCGCCAGCAGCTTGAATGTATTGCTGAACACTGAAGCTTTCTTT.

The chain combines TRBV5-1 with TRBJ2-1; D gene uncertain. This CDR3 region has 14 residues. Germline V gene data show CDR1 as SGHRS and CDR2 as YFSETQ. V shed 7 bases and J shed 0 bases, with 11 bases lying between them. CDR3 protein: CASSPLSSYNEQFF. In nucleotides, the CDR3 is TGCGCCAGCTCTCCCCTTAGCTCCTACAATGAGCAGTTCTTC.

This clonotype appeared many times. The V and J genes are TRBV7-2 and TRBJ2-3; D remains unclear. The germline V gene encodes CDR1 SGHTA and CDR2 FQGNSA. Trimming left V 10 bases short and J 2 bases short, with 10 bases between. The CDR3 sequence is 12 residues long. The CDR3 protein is CATGTNTDTQYF. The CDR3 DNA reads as TGTGCCACCGGAACAAACACAGATACGCAGTATTTT.

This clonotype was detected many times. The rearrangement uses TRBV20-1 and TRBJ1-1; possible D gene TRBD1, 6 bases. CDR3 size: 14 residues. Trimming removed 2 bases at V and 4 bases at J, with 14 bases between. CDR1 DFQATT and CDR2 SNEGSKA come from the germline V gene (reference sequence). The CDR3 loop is CSARMGGPATEAFF. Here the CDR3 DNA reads TGCAGTGCTAGAATGGGGGGCCCCGCCACTGAAGCTTTCTTT.

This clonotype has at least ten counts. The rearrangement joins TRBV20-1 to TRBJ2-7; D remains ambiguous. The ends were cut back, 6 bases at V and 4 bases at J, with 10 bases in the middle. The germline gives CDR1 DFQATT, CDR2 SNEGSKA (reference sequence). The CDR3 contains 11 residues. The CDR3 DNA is TGCAGTGCCCCCCGGATATACGAGCAGTACTTC. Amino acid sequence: CSAPRIYEQYF.

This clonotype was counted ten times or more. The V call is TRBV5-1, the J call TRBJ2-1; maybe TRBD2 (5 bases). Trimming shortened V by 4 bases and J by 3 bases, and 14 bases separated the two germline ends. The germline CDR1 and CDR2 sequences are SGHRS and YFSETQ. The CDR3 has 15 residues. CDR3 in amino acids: CASSPKAADYNEQFF. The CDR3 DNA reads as TGCGCCAGCAGCCCGAAAGCGGCCGACTACAATGAGCAGTTCTTC.

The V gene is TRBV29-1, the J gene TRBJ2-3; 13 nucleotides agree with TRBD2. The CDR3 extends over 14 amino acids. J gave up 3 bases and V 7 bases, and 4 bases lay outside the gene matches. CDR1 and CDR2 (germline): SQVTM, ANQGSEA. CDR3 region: CSERTSGGTDTQYF. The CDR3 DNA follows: TGCAGCGAGCGGACTAGCGGGGGAACAGATACGCAGTATTTT.

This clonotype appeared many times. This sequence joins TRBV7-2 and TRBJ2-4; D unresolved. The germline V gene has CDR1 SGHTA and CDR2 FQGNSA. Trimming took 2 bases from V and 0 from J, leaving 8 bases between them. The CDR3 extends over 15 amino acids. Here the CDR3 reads CASSLWWEAKNIQYF. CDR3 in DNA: TGTGCCAGCAGCTTATGGTGGGAAGCCAAAAACATTCAGTACTTC.

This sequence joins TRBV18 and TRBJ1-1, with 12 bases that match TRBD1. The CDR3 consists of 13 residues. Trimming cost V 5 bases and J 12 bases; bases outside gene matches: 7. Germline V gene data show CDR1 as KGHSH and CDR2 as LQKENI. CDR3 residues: CASSERDRGRTFF. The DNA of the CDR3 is TGTGCCAGCTCAGAAAGGGACAGGGGGCGAACTTTCTTT.

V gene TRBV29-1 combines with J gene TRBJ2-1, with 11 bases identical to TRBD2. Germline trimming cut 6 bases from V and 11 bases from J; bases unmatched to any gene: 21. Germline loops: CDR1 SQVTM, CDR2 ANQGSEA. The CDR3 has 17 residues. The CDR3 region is CSVQRMGTSGLPKKQFF. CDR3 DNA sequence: TGCAGCGTCCAAAGAATGGGGACTAGCGGCCTCCCGAAGAAGCAGTTCTTC.

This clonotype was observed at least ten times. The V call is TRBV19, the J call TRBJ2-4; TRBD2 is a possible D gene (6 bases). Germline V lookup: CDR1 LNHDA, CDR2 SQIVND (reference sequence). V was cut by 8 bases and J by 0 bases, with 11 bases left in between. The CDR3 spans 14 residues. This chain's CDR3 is CASGVGRAKNIQYF. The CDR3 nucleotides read TGTGCCAGTGGAGTCGGGAGAGCCAAAAACATTCAGTACTTC. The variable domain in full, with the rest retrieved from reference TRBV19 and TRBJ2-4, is DGGITQSPKYLFRKEGQNVTLSCEQNLNHDAMYWYRQDPGQGLRLIYYSQIVNDFQKGDIAEGYSVSREKKESFPLTVTSAQKNPTAFYLCASGVGRAKNIQYFGAGTRLSVL.

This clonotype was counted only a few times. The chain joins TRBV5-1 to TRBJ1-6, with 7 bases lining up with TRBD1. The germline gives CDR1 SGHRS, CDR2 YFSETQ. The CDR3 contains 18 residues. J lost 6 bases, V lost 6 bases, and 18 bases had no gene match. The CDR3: CASKGGNRGSNSNSPLHF. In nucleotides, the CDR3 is TGCGCCAGCAAGGGAGGAAACAGGGGATCGAATAGTAATTCACCCCTCCACTTT.

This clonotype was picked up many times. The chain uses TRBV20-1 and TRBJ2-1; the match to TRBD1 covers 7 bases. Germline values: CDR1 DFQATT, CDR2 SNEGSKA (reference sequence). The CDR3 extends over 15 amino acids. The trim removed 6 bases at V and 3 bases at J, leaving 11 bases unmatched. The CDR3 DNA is TGCAGTGCCCCACAGACAGGGACCATCTACAATGAGCAGTTCTTC. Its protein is CSAPQTGTIYNEQFF.

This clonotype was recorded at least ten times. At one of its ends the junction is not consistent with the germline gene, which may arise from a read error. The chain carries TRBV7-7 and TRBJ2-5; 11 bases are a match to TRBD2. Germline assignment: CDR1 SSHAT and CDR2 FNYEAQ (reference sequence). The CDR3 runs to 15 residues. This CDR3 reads CASSSLAGVQETQYF. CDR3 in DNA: TGTGCTAGCAGCTCACTAGCGGGAGTTCAAGAGACCCAGTACTTC.

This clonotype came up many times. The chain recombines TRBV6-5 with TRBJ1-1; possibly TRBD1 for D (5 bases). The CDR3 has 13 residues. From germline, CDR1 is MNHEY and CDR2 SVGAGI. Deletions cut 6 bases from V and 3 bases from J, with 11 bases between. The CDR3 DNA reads TGTGCCAGCAGCAGGGTTCTGGACACTGAAGCTTTCTTT. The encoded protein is CASSRVLDTEAFF.

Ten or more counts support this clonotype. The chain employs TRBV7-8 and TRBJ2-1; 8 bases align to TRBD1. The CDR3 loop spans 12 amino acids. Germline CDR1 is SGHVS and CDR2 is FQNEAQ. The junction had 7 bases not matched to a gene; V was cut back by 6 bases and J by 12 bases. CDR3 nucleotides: TGTGCCAGCAGTCGACGACAGGGGCGGCAGTTCTTC. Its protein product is CASSRRQGRQFF.

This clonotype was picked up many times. For the CDR3, the DNA is TGCAGTGCTAGGGTGGGGGGAGGTGGTGAGCAGTTCTTC. Protein sequence: CSARVGGGGEQFF. This chain uses TRBV20-1 with TRBJ2-1, with D maybe TRBD2 (6 bases). Germline CDR1 reads DFQATT; CDR2 reads SNEGSKA (reference sequence). This CDR3 region has 13 residues. V was cut by 3 bases and J by 9 bases, with 15 bases left in between.

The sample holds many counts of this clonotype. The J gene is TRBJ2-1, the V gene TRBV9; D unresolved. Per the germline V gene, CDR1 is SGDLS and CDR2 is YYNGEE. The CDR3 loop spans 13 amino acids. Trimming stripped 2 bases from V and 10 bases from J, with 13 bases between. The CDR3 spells CASSVDPGTEQFF. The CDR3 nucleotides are TGTGCCAGCAGCGTCGACCCGGGTACGGAGCAGTTCTTC. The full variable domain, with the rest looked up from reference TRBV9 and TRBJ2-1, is DSGVTQTPKHLITATGQRVTLRCSPRSGDLSVYWYQQSLDQGLQFLIQYYNGEERAKGNILERFSAQQFPDLHSELNLSSLELGDSALYFCASSVDPGTEQFFGPGTRLTVL.

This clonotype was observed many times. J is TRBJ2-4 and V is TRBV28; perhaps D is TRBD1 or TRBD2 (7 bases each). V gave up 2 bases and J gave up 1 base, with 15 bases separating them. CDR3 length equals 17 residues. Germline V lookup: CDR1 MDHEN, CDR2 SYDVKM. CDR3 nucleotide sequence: TGTGCCAGCAGTTTAGCTTCAGGGGGGGGGGCCAAAAACATTCAGTACTTC. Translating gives CASSLASGGGAKNIQYF.